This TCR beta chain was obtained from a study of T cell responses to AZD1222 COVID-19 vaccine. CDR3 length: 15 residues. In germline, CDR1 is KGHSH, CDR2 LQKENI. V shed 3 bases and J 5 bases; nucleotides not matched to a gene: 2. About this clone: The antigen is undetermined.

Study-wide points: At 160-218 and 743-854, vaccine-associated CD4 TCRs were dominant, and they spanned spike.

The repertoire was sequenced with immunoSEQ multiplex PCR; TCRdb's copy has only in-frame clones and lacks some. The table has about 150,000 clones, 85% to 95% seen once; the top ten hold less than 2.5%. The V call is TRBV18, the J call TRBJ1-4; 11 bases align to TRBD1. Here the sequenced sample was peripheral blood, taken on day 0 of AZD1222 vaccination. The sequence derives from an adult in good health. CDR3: CASSPGTGGNEKLFF. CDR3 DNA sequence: TGTGCCAGCTCACCCGGGACAGGGGGAAATGAAAAACTGTTTTTT.